The TCR beta chain described here comes from a study of beta chain features in type 1 diabetes. Regarding the study as a whole: Fewer junction insertions and more nucleotide deletions appeared in type 1 diabetes patients. A moderate, significant TCRB CDR3 shortening appeared in type 1 diabetes across four CD4+ subsets.

Reverse transcription of all isolated RNA meant that expressed TCRB transcripts were sequenced. For naive, central memory and regulatory T cell samples, reads averaged around 3.8 million. Here immunoSEQ multiplex PCR was the method, and the copy in TCRdb shows in-frame clones only, minus some. This sample has roughly 330,000 clones, with roughly 13% found just once. Blood was drawn once from each donor into heparinised tubes. The draws averaged roughly 120 mL. Of note for this clone: What it binds is not known.

The CDR3 runs 13 residues. Germline V lookup: CDR1 GTSNPN, CDR2 SVGIG (reference sequence). V lost 0 bases, J lost 5 bases, and 8 bases lay in between. The receptor was isolated from a woman aged 18 to 35 with type 1 diabetes. The rearrangement links TRBV30 to TRBJ1-5, with D possibly matching TRBD1 (5 bases). Source material: naive CD4+ T cells from blood. The CDR3 spells CAWSVLGDQPQHF. The CDR3 region has the DNA TGTGCCTGGAGTGTTTTAGGGGATCAGCCCCAGCATTTT.